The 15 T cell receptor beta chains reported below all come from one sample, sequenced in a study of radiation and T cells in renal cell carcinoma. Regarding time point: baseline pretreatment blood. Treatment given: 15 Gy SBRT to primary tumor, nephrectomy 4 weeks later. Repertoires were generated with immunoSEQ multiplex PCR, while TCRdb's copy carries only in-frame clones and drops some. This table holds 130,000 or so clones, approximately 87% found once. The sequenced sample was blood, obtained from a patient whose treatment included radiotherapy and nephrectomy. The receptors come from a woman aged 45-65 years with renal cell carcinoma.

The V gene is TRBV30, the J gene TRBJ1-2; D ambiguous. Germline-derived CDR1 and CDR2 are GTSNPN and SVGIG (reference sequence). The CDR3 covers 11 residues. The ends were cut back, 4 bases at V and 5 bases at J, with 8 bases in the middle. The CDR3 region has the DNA TGTGCCTGGAATCTTGTATATGGCTACACCTTC. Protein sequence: CAWNLVYGYTF.

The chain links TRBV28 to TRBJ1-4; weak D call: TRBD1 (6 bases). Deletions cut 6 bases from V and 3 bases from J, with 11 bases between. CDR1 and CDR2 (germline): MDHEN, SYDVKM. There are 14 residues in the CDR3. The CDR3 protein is CASRPGQPNEKLFF. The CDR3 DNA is TGTGCCAGCAGGCCAGGACAGCCTAATGAAAAACTGTTTTTT.

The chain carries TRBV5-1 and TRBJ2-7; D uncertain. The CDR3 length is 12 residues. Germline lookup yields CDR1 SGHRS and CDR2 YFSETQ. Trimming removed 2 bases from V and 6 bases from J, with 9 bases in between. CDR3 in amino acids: CASSLTVTEQYF. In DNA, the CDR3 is TGCGCCAGCAGCTTAACCGTCACCGAGCAGTACTTC. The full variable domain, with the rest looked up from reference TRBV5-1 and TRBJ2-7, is KAGVTQTPRYLIKTRGQQVTLSCSPISGHRSVSWYQQTPGQGLQFLFEYFSETQRNKGNFPGRFSGRQFSNSRSEMNVSTLELGDSALYLCASSLTVTEQYFGPGTRLTVT.

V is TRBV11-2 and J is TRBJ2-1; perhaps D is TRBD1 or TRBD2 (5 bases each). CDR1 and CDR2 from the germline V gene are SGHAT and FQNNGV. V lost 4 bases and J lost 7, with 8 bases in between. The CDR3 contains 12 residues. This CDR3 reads CASSWGSNEQFF. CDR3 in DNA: TGTGCCAGCAGCTGGGGGTCGAATGAGCAGTTCTTC.

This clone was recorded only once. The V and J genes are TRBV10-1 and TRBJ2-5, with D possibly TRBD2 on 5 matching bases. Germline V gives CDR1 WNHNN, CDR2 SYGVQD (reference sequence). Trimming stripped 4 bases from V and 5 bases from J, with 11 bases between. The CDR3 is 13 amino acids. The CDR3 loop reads CASSVAPEETQYF. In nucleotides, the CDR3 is TGCGCCAGCAGTGTAGCGCCTGAGGAGACCCAGTACTTC.

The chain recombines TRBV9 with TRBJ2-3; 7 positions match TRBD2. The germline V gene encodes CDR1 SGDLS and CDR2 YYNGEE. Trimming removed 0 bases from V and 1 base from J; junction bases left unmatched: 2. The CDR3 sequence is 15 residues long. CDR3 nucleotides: TGTGCCAGCAGCGTAGCCCTAGCGGGCACAGATACGCAGTATTTT. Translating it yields CASSVALAGTDTQYF.

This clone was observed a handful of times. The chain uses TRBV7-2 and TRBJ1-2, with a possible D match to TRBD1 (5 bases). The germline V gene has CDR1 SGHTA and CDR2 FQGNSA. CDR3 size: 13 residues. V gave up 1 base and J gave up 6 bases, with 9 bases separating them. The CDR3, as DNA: TGTGCCAGCAGCTTAGTAGGGGTTAATGGCTACACCTTC. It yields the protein CASSLVGVNGYTF.

The CDR3: CASNDPGEKLFF. For the CDR3, the DNA is TGCGCCAGCAACGATCCGGGGGAAAAACTGTTTTTT. This chain uses TRBV4-1 with TRBJ1-4; D is unresolved. The CDR3 loop spans 12 amino acids. Germline assignment: CDR1 MGHRA and CDR2 YSYEKL. V lost 7 bases and J lost 8, with 11 bases in between.

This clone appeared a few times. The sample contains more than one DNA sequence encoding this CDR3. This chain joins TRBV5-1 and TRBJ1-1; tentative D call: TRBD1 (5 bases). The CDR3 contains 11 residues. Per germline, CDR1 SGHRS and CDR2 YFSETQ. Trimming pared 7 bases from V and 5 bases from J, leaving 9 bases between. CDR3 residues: CASRGETEAFF. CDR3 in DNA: TGCGCCAGCCGGGGGGAGACTGAAGCTTTCTTT.

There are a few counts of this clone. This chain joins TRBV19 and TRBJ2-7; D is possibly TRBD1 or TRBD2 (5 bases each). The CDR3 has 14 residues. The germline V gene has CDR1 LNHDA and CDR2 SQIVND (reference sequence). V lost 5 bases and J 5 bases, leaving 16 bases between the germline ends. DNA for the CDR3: TGTGCCAGTAGTTCCACGGGGACCCTTGACGAGCAGTACTTC. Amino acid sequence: CASSSTGTLDEQYF.

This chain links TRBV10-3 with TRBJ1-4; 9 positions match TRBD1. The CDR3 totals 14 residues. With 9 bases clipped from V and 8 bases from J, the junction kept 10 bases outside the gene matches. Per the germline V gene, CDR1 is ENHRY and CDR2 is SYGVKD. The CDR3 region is CAMSPGQGYEKLFF. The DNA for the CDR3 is TGTGCCATGTCCCCGGGACAGGGTTACGAAAAACTGTTTTTT.

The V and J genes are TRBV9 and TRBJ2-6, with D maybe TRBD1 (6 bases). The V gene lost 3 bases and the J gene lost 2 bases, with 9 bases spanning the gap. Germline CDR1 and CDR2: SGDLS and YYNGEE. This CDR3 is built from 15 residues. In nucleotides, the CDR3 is TGTGCCAGCAGCGGATACAGGGCTGGGGCCAACGTCCTGACTTTC. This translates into CASSGYRAGANVLTF.

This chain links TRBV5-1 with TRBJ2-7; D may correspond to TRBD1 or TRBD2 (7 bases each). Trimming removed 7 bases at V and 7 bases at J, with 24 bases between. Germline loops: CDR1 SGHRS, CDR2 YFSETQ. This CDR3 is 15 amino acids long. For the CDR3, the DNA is TGCGCCAGCCGAAATACCGGGTCCAGGGGGGGAGAGCAGTACTTC. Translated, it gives CASRNTGSRGGEQYF.

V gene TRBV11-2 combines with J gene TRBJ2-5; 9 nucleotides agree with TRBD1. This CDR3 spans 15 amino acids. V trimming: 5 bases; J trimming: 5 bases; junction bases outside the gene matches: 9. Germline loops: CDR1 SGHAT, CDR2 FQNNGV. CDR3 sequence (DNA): TGTGCCAGCAGCCCTCACAGGGGGCGGCAGGAGACCCAGTACTTC. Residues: CASSPHRGRQETQYF.

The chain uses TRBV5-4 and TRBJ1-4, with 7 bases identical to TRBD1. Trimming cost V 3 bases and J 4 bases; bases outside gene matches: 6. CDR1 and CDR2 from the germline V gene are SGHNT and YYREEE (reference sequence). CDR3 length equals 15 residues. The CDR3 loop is CASSYEGTDNEKLFF. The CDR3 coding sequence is TGTGCCAGCAGCTACGAGGGGACAGATAATGAAAAACTGTTTTTT.